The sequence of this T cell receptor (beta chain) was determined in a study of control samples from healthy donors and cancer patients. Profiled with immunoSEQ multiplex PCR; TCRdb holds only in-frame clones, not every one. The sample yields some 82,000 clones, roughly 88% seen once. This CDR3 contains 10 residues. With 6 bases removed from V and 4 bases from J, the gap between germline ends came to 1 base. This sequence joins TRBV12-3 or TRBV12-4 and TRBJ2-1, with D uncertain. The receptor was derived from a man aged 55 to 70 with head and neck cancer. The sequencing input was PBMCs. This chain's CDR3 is CASRYNEQFF. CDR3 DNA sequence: TGTGCCAGCAGATACAATGAGCAGTTCTTC.